The text below deals with one T cell receptor beta chain. Its antigen is not known. The repertoire was sequenced with immunoSEQ multiplex PCR; TCRdb's copy has only in-frame clones and lacks some. The data show roughly 500,000 clones, roughly nine tenths seen once. These data come from a study of Ad26.COV2.S vaccination and SARS-CoV-2 variants. At the level of the study: Dosing was one shot or two shots 56 days apart. Study findings and constraints: Breadth and depth estimates from TCRs may understate total T cell responses. Recipients given vaccine exceeded placebo recipients in spike-specific TCR breadth.

Noted treatment: about 20 received Ad26.COV2.S at low or high dose, single or two shots; about 5 received placebo; per-sample allocation not given. Specimen acquisition occurred on day 63 following the initial vaccine or placebo injection. The CDR3 extends over 17 amino acids. Between the trimmed V and J ends, which lost 5 bases and 5 bases, there was a span of 23 bases. CDR1 is SGHDT and CDR2 is YYEEEE in the germline V gene. The chain is built from TRBV5-6 and TRBJ2-1; D is possibly TRBD1 (6 bases). The clonotype comes from a person aged 18-65 years who received the Ad26.COV2.S COVID-19 vaccine or a placebo. This specimen was peripheral blood, taken in a trial of Ad26.COV2.S vaccine versus placebo. The CDR3 sequence is CASSSARTAGSDNEQFF. CDR3 sequence (DNA): TGTGCCAGCAGTTCAGCACGGACAGCAGGATCGGACAATGAGCAGTTCTTC. Full variable domain (remainder filled in from reference TRBV5-6 and TRBJ2-1): DAGVTQSPTHLIKTRGQQVTLRCSPKSGHDTVSWYQQALGQGPQFIFQYYEEEERQRGNFPDRFSGHQFPNYSSELNVNALLLGDSALYLCASSSARTAGSDNEQFFGPGTRLTVL.